The 31 T cell receptor beta chains given below trace back to one sample, sequenced in a study of blood T cells in healthy people across ages. For the second PCR, which ran for about 7 to 11 cycles, a sample-barcoded 5' primer and a J-beta primer mix were used. TCRdb analysed the 5' RACE reads with MiXCR anew, one entry per CDR3 protein. The data show 1.5 million to 2 million distinct CDR3 sequences, about 28% seen once. Sequences were obtained from blood. The receptors were gathered from a woman in her 30s in good health.

The chain carries TRBV12-3 or TRBV12-4 and TRBJ1-1, with a tentative D call TRBD1 (6 bases). The V end lost 10 bases, the J end lost 1 base, and 13 bases lay between the germline ends. The CDR3 sequence is 13 residues long. In nucleotides, the CDR3 is TGTGCCACCCGCCCAGGGGAGAACACTGAAGCTTTCTTT. Protein sequence: CATRPGENTEAFF.

Comments on this clonotype: The junction does not match germline at one end; this may be a read error. The V call is TRBV5-1, the J call TRBJ2-7, with D perhaps given as TRBD1 or TRBD2 (5 bases each). Germline CDR1 is SGHRS and CDR2 is YFSETQ. The CDR3 has 15 residues. CDR3 residues: CAGSPTSGTVFEQYF. The CDR3 coding sequence is TGCGCCGGCAGCCCTACTTCCGGGACGGTCTTCGAGCAGTACTTC.

As concerns this clonotype: Relative to the germline gene, one junction end is altered; a read error may explain this. The chain is built from TRBV28 and TRBJ1-5; the match to TRBD1 covers 7 bases. Per germline, CDR1 MDHEN and CDR2 SYDVKM. The CDR3 totals 14 residues. CDR3 in DNA: TGTGCCAGCAGTTGGGACAGCTTGAATCGGCCCCAGCATTTT. Encoded protein: CASSWDSLNRPQHF.

The CDR3 sequence: CASSQDVGQTRNEQYF. The CDR3 coding sequence is TGCGCCAGCAGCCAAGATGTAGGGCAGACTAGGAACGAGCAGTACTTC. This rearrangement joins TRBV4-3 to TRBJ2-7, with D possibly being TRBD2 (6 bases). Germline CDR1 is LGHNA and CDR2 is YSLEER. V was pared by 0 bases and J by 5 bases, with 17 bases between. This CDR3 is 16 amino acids long.

The chain combines TRBV28 with TRBJ2-7; 13 bases match TRBD2. Gene TRBJ2-4 matches the end of the DNA better, so the J call may be wrong. CDR3 size: 16 residues. Germline CDR1 is MDHEN and CDR2 is SYDVKM. CDR3 in DNA: TGTGCCAGCAGGACACTAGCGGGGGGGCCGGGAAACATTCAGTACTTC. It is translated as CASRTLAGGPGNIQYF.

This clonotype was seen a handful of times. The chain couples TRBV20-1 to TRBJ2-7, with TRBD1 identical over 10 bases. With 0 bases clipped from V and 2 bases from J, the junction kept 4 bases outside the gene matches. The CDR3 runs to 15 residues. Germline values: CDR1 DFQATT, CDR2 SNEGSKA (reference sequence). This chain's CDR3 is CSAREWDRGAYEQYF. The CDR3 bases are TGCAGTGCTAGAGAATGGGACAGGGGAGCCTACGAGCAGTACTTC.

This clonotype was seen a handful of times. The rearrangement joins TRBV3-1 to TRBJ2-5; tentatively, D is TRBD2 (6 bases). With 3 bases removed from V and 11 bases from J, the gap between germline ends came to 19 bases. The CDR3 extends over 14 amino acids. Germline V CDR1 and CDR2: LGHDT, YNNKEL (reference sequence). The CDR3 DNA reads TGTGCCAGCAGCCATTCTGGCGGTCGGAGGGTGCAGTACTTC. This gives the protein CASSHSGGRRVQYF.

The gene calls are TRBV28 and TRBJ2-7, with 7 bases identical to TRBD2. There are 13 residues in the CDR3. The V and J ends lost 8 bases and 0 bases, in that order; junction bases with no gene match: 4. Per germline, CDR1 MDHEN and CDR2 SYDVKM. The CDR3 reads CASGGGTSYEQYF. CDR3 in DNA: TGTGCCAGCGGGGGGGGTACCTCCTACGAGCAGTACTTC.

This clonotype was observed at least ten times. V is TRBV29-1 and J is TRBJ2-1, with D possibly matching TRBD1 (5 bases). Trimming took 3 bases from V and 2 from J, leaving 8 bases between them. In germline, CDR1 is SQVTM, CDR2 ANQGSEA. This CDR3 comprises 13 residues. DNA of the CDR3: TGCAGCGTTGAGGTGACAGCCTACAATGAGCAGTTCTTC. Encoded protein: CSVEVTAYNEQFF.

The chain carries TRBV29-1 and TRBJ2-6, with a possible D match to TRBD2 (5 bases). V lost 4 bases and J lost 3, with 7 bases in between. Germline CDR1 and CDR2: SQVTM and ANQGSEA. The CDR3 covers 13 residues. DNA for the CDR3: TGCAGCGTTGGTGGACTTGGGGCCAACGTCCTGACTTTC. Amino acids: CSVGGLGANVLTF.

This sequence joins TRBV6-6 and TRBJ1-1, with D hard to call. The CDR3 covers 13 residues. Trimming removed 7 bases at V and 6 bases at J, with 15 bases between. Germline V gene data show CDR1 as MNHNY and CDR2 as SVGAGI (reference sequence). CDR3 amino acids: CASINGVYAEAFF. The CDR3 DNA reads as TGTGCCAGCATCAACGGCGTCTACGCTGAAGCTTTCTTT.

This clonotype was seen a few times. The V call is TRBV11-2, the J call TRBJ2-4; tentatively, D is TRBD1 or TRBD2 (6 bases each). CDR3 length: 17 amino acids. Trimming left V 3 bases short and J 4 bases short, with 19 bases between. Germline CDR1 is SGHAT and CDR2 is FQNNGV. The CDR3 loop is CASSLGTLGGRKNIQYF. DNA of the CDR3: TGTGCCAGCAGCTTGGGGACCCTTGGGGGGCGAAAAAACATTCAGTACTTC.

The gene calls are TRBV12-3 or TRBV12-4 and TRBJ2-3, with unresolved D. V gave up 6 bases and J gave up 0 bases, with 13 bases separating them. The CDR3 is made up of 15 amino acids. CDR3 sequence reads: CASRVSRASTDTQYF. The CDR3 bases are TGTGCCAGCAGAGTATCTAGGGCTAGCACAGATACGCAGTATTTT.

This rearrangement joins TRBV6-5 to TRBJ1-1, with 7 bases lining up with TRBD1. The CDR3 is made up of 13 amino acids. V gave up 2 bases and J gave up 7 bases; unmatched junction bases: 4. Germline lookup yields CDR1 MNHEY and CDR2 SVGAGI. CDR3 in amino acids: CASSYIGQDEAFF. CDR3 coding DNA: TGTGCCAGCAGTTACATCGGACAGGATGAAGCTTTCTTT.

In its sample, this clonotype was seen many times. The V gene is TRBV6-2 or TRBV6-3, the J gene TRBJ2-7; 8 bases are a match to TRBD2. The germline CDR1 and CDR2 sequences are MNHEY and SVGEGT. Trimming took 6 bases from V and 2 from J; bases not matched to a gene: 6. This CDR3 spans 14 amino acids. CDR3 nucleotide sequence: TGTGCCAGCAGGACGAGCGGGAGAGCCTACGAGCAGTACTTC. Protein product: CASRTSGRAYEQYF.

This clonotype was counted at least ten times. This chain connects TRBV29-1 to TRBJ2-7; 9 bases match TRBD1. This CDR3 is built from 13 residues. Looked up from germline, CDR1 is SQVTM and CDR2 is ANQGSEA. The CDR3: CIITGGRSYEQYF. The DNA of the CDR3 is TGCATCATTACAGGGGGCCGTTCCTACGAGCAGTACTTC.

Many counts were recorded for this clonotype. The chain combines TRBV24-1 with TRBJ2-1, with D perhaps matching TRBD1 (6 bases). This CDR3 is 16 amino acids long. Trimming cost V 3 bases and J 6 bases, with 17 bases left between them. Germline CDR1 KGHDR, CDR2 SFDVKD. In nucleotides, the CDR3 is TGTGCCACCAGTGATCGCGCCACAGGGTTCAGCAATGAGCAGTTCTTC. Its translation is CATSDRATGFSNEQFF.

This chain links TRBV28 with TRBJ2-3; 10 bases are a match to TRBD2. Unmatched junction bases numbered 9, after V lost 2 bases and J lost 4 bases. Germline assignment: CDR1 MDHEN and CDR2 SYDVKM. This CDR3 region has 17 residues. CDR3 sequence: CASSLVGSGGIADTQYF. The CDR3 coding sequence is TGTGCCAGCAGTTTAGTGGGTAGCGGGGGGATCGCAGATACGCAGTATTTT.

Details on this clonotype: One junction end disagrees with the germline gene, perhaps due to a read error. The chain employs TRBV28 and TRBJ2-5; the D is unclear. The J call may be mistaken, given a closer DNA end match to TRBJ2-7. Germline CDR1 and CDR2: MDHEN and SYDVKM. The CDR3 sequence is 12 residues long. The CDR3 region is CAGSSRVYEQYF. The CDR3, as DNA: TGTGCCGGCAGTTCCAGAGTCTACGAGCAGTACTTC.

The chain employs TRBV12-3 or TRBV12-4 and TRBJ1-4; D not certain. CDR3 length equals 13 residues. V was clipped by 7 bases and J by 5 bases, with 11 bases between them. In DNA form, the CDR3 reads TGTGCCAGCACTTTGGCCTGGAATGAAAAACTGTTTTTT. This encodes CASTLAWNEKLFF.

The table lists this clonotype with a count of one. A much bigger clone sits one base away, suggesting this may be a read error. The V gene is TRBV20-1, the J gene TRBJ2-1, with a possible D match to TRBD2 (5 bases). Deletions cut 3 bases from V and 13 bases from J, with 16 bases between. This CDR3 is 12 amino acids long. Germline V gives CDR1 DFQATT, CDR2 SNEGSKA (reference sequence). CDR3 sequence: CSASGGSETQFF. The CDR3 DNA reads TGCAGTGCTAGCGGCGGGTCGGAGACCCAGTTCTTC.

This clonotype was seen a few times. The rearrangement joins TRBV2 to TRBJ2-1, with TRBD2 matching 8 bases. Looked up from germline, CDR1 is SNHLY and CDR2 is FYNNEI. Unmatched junction bases numbered 12, after V lost 6 bases and J lost 5 bases. There are 16 residues in the CDR3. CDR3 loop: CASRPLAGIRHNEQFF. The CDR3 DNA is TGTGCCAGCAGACCTTTAGCGGGGATAAGACACAATGAGCAGTTCTTC.

This chain connects TRBV10-3 to TRBJ2-4; 11 bases fit TRBD1. Germline V lookup: CDR1 ENHRY, CDR2 SYGVKD. Trimming cost V 4 bases and J 8 bases; bases outside gene matches: 4. The CDR3 totals 14 residues. The chain's CDR3 is CAISGRDRGDIQYF. CDR3 DNA: TGTGCCATCAGTGGCCGGGACAGGGGGGACATTCAGTACTTC.

In its sample, this clonotype was seen many times. This rearrangement joins TRBV3-1 to TRBJ2-7, with unresolved D. The V end was cut by 2 bases, the J end by 0 bases, with 5 bases between. Per germline, CDR1 LGHDT and CDR2 YNNKEL (reference sequence). This CDR3 comprises 13 residues. The CDR3 region is CASSQFLSYEQYF. The CDR3 coding sequence is TGTGCCAGCAGCCAATTCCTCTCCTACGAGCAGTACTTC.

On this clonotype: An end of the junction differs from the germline gene, which may be a read error. The V call is TRBV20-1, the J call TRBJ2-2, with D perhaps matching TRBD1 or TRBD2 (5 bases each). The germline V gene encodes CDR1 DFQATT and CDR2 SNEGSKA (reference sequence). CDR3 length: 15 residues. This chain's CDR3 is CSAGGSMANTGERFF. CDR3 bases: TGCAGTGCTGGGGGTAGCATGGCGAACACCGGGGAGCGGTTTTTT.

This sequence joins TRBV29-1 and TRBJ1-2; D is possibly TRBD1 (5 bases). The CDR3 totals 15 residues. V was clipped by 1 base and J by 6 bases, with 18 bases between them. Germline CDR1 SQVTM, CDR2 ANQGSEA. The CDR3 region is CSVEGQTAGNDGYTF. In DNA form, the CDR3 reads TGCAGCGTTGAAGGCCAGACAGCAGGGAACGATGGCTACACCTTC.

This clonotype was counted a few times. J is TRBJ2-7 and V is TRBV4-1; no firm D call. Germline values: CDR1 MGHRA, CDR2 YSYEKL. The CDR3 runs 13 residues. V gave up 4 bases and J gave up 7 bases, with 14 bases separating them. CDR3 sequence reads: CASSRETLREQYF. The CDR3 nucleotides read TGCGCCAGCAGCCGAGAGACGCTACGGGAGCAGTACTTC.

The chain is built from TRBV20-1 and TRBJ2-3; a possible D gene is TRBD1 (5 bases). The CDR3 length is 16 residues. Germline-derived CDR1 and CDR2 are DFQATT and SNEGSKA (reference sequence). Trimming removed 0 bases from V and 3 bases from J, with 16 bases in between. The CDR3 coding sequence is TGCAGTGCTAGAGATCATAGACAGATTGGAACAGATACGCAGTATTTT. Translation: CSARDHRQIGTDTQYF.

This chain uses TRBV10-3 with TRBJ2-1; TRBD2 agrees at 8 bases. The J call may be mistaken, given a closer DNA end match to TRBJ2-7. Germline CDR1 and CDR2: ENHRY and SYGVKD. The CDR3 has 15 amino acids. The CDR3 DNA sequence: TGTGCCATCAGGTTTAGCGGGGTGAACTACAATGAGCAGTACTTC. It encodes CAIRFSGVNYNEQYF.

Comment on this clonotype: This sequence may be a read error, since a much larger clone differs from it by one base. V is TRBV11-2 and J is TRBJ2-4, with 8 positions matching TRBD1. CDR1 is SGHAT, CDR2 FQNNGV, per germline. Unmatched junction bases numbered 7, after V lost 0 bases and J lost 15 bases. This CDR3 has 13 amino acids. Here the CDR3 reads CASSLEGRGLRYF. For the CDR3, the DNA is TGTGCCAGCAGCTTAGAGGGCAGGGGGCTTCGGTACTTC.

A word on this clonotype: A junction end diverges from the germline sequence, so it may reflect a read error. The V and J genes are TRBV7-9 and TRBJ2-1, with D maybe TRBD2 (5 bases). This CDR3 is 15 amino acids long. CDR1 SEHNR and CDR2 FQNEAQ come from the germline V gene (reference sequence). The CDR3 DNA is TGTGCCAACAGCCCACGAACGTTCGGGAACAATGAGCAGTTCTTC. This gives the protein CANSPRTFGNNEQFF.